This T cell receptor (beta chain) emerged from a study of CD8 T cells in ankylosing spondylitis. General study findings and limits: What appeared characteristic of ankylosing spondylitis blood was a TCR beta motif of eight highly homologous variants.

Via MiXCR, TCRdb re-called the 5' RACE reads, giving one row per CDR3 protein. Of hundreds of thousands of distinct CDR3 sequences listed, over 9.5% are singletons. As for this clonotype: Its antigen is undetermined.

Germline assignment: CDR1 SGHTA and CDR2 FQGNSA. V lost 5 bases, J lost 4 bases, and 8 bases lay in between. The CDR3 has 13 amino acids. Sequenced material: blood, either unsorted or a sorted T cell fraction (not recorded which). The TCR was taken from a male donor with ankylosing spondylitis. The chain carries TRBV7-2 and TRBJ1-4, with no clear D. In nucleotides, the CDR3 is TGTGCCAGCAGCCCCAGTTATAATGAAAAACTGTTTTTT. It specifies CASSPSYNEKLFF.